The 30 T cell receptor beta chains reported below all come from one sample, sequenced in a study of identical twins. MiXCR was run by TCRdb on the 5' RACE reads, yielding one entry per CDR3 protein. The table has about 200,000 distinct CDR3 sequences, roughly 15% seen once. Another study also made use of these data, one on T cells expressing NK-cell markers.

Sequenced input: CD8+ T cells sorted from blood. These receptors all stem from a young woman in good health.

V is TRBV15 and J is TRBJ2-5; perhaps TRBD2 as D (6 bases). Trimming removed 4 bases at V and 3 bases at J, with 12 bases between. CDR3 size: 14 residues. From germline, CDR1 is LNHNV and CDR2 YYDKDF (reference sequence). The CDR3 spells CATSTLSGKETQYF. DNA for the CDR3: TGTGCCACCAGCACGCTTAGCGGAAAAGAGACCCAGTACTTC. Using reference TRBV15 and TRBJ2-5 for the parts outside the CDR3, the full variable domain is DAMVIQNPRYQVTQFGKPVTLSCSQTLNHNVMYWYQQKSSQAPKLLFHYYDKDFNNEADTPDNFQSRRPNTSFCFLDIRSPGLGDTAMYLCATSTLSGKETQYFGPGTRLLVL.

This rearrangement joins TRBV6-4 to TRBJ2-2; no firm D call. V dropped 2 bases and J dropped 0 bases, with 4 bases sitting between them. Per germline, CDR1 MRHNA and CDR2 SNTAGT. The CDR3 is made up of 14 amino acids. This chain's CDR3 is CASSDLSNTGELFF. The CDR3 DNA sequence: TGTGCCAGCAGTGACCTCTCGAACACCGGGGAGCTGTTTTTT.

The sample holds many counts of this clonotype. V gene TRBV12-3 or TRBV12-4 combines with J gene TRBJ1-4; TRBD1 agrees at 10 bases. The CDR3 is 14 amino acids. The J segment lost 8 bases and the V segment lost 5 bases, leaving 5 bases of the junction unmatched. CDR3 nucleotides: TGTGCCAGCAGTCCCGGGACAGGGGTCGAAAAACTGTTTTTT. Its translation is CASSPGTGVEKLFF.

This clonotype was counted a few times. The gene calls are TRBV7-3 and TRBJ2-2; D remains ambiguous. The CDR3 extends over 13 amino acids. V was clipped by 3 bases and J by 6 bases, with 8 bases between them. CDR1 SGHTA and CDR2 FQGTGA come from the germline V gene. CDR3 DNA sequence: TGTGCCAGCAGCTTCGTGGAATCCGGGGAGCTGTTTTTT. This encodes CASSFVESGELFF.

This clonotype was found a few times. The V and J genes are TRBV20-1 and TRBJ2-3; tentative D call: TRBD2 (6 bases). Deletions cut 6 bases from V and 6 bases from J, with 28 bases between. Germline V lookup: CDR1 DFQATT, CDR2 SNEGSKA (reference sequence). CDR3 length: 17 residues. CDR3 sequence: CSATAWEVHRTKDTQYF. The DNA of the CDR3 is TGCAGTGCCACTGCCTGGGAGGTCCACCGAACCAAGGATACGCAGTATTTT.

In this sample, this clonotype turned up a few times. V usage is TRBV12-3 or TRBV12-4 and J usage is TRBJ2-3; D remains ambiguous. The CDR3 has 14 residues. Trimming removed 0 bases from V and 5 bases from J, with 9 bases in between. The CDR3 loop reads CASSLAVAGDTQYF. CDR3 bases: TGTGCCAGCAGTTTAGCGGTAGCCGGAGATACGCAGTATTTT.

The rearrangement links TRBV12-3 or TRBV12-4 to TRBJ2-3; the match to TRBD1 covers 8 bases. The CDR3 runs 13 residues. Trimming at V came to 3 bases and at J to 10 bases, leaving 6 bases not matched to a gene. The CDR3 nucleotides read TGTGCCAGCAGTTTGATGGAACAGGGGGCGCAGTATTTT. Translating it yields CASSLMEQGAQYF.

This clonotype was seen a few times. This chain connects TRBV11-3 to TRBJ2-4; D is unresolved. Between the trimmed V and J ends, which lost 5 bases and 0 bases, there was a span of 11 bases. The CDR3 covers 15 residues. From germline, CDR1 is SGHNT and CDR2 YENEEA. CDR3 sequence reads: CASSHLAVAKNIQYF. For the CDR3, the DNA is TGTGCCAGCAGCCACCTGGCCGTAGCCAAAAACATTCAGTACTTC.

This clonotype was seen repeatedly, ten times or more. The V gene is TRBV27, the J gene TRBJ1-5; D is unresolved. The V end was cut by 3 bases, the J end by 2 bases, with 5 bases between. The CDR3 spans 13 residues. Looked up from germline, CDR1 is MNHEY and CDR2 is SMNVEV (reference sequence). CDR3 residues: CASSFRGNQPQHF. In DNA, the CDR3 is TGTGCCAGCAGTTTCCGGGGCAATCAGCCCCAGCATTTT.

This clonotype was seen ten or more times. The rearrangement links TRBV12-3 or TRBV12-4 to TRBJ2-7, with D tentatively TRBD2 (5 bases). V was cut by 3 bases and J by 6 bases, with 9 bases left in between. The CDR3 has 12 residues. Here the CDR3 reads CASSFTRSEQYF. The CDR3 DNA follows: TGTGCCAGCAGTTTTACTAGAAGCGAGCAGTACTTC.

This clonotype has just a few counts. CDR3 coding DNA: TGTGCCAGCAGCGTAGGTTCAGGGACCTCCTACGAGCAGTACTTC. It translates to CASSVGSGTSYEQYF. This chain joins TRBV9 and TRBJ2-7; D is tentatively TRBD1 or TRBD2 (5 bases each). This CDR3 comprises 15 residues. Germline V CDR1 and CDR2: SGDLS, YYNGEE. Between the trimmed V and J ends, which lost 0 bases and 0 bases, there was a span of 10 bases. Filled out from reference TRBV9 and TRBJ2-7, the complete variable domain reads DSGVTQTPKHLITATGQRVTLRCSPRSGDLSVYWYQQSLDQGLQFLIQYYNGEERAKGNILERFSAQQFPDLHSELNLSSLELGDSALYFCASSVGSGTSYEQYFGPGTRLTVT.

The CDR3 protein is CASSDGGAYEQFF. The CDR3 coding sequence is TGTGCCAGCAGTGACGGGGGGGCCTATGAGCAGTTCTTC. The chain uses TRBV6-2 or TRBV6-3 and TRBJ2-1, with 8 bases that match TRBD2. This CDR3 contains 13 residues. Trimming took 5 bases from V and 8 from J; bases not matched to a gene: 5. Germline loops: CDR1 MNHEY, CDR2 SVGEGT.

This clonotype has just a few counts. The V gene is TRBV15, the J gene TRBJ1-2, with D perhaps matching TRBD1 (6 bases). CDR1 LNHNV and CDR2 YYDKDF come from the germline V gene (reference sequence). This CDR3 comprises 14 residues. V was shortened by 0 bases and J by 8 bases, with 13 bases between the two germline ends. CDR3 nucleotide sequence: TGTGCCACCAGCAGAGATCAGGGGCCACAAGGCTACACCTTC. The encoded protein is CATSRDQGPQGYTF.

This chain links TRBV29-1 with TRBJ1-2; D unclear. The germline V gene has CDR1 SQVTM and CDR2 ANQGSEA. The V end was cut by 5 bases, the J end by 4 bases, with 8 bases between. This CDR3 has 11 residues. The chain's CDR3 is CSVSDTYGYTF. The CDR3 nucleotides read TGCAGCGTTTCAGACACCTATGGCTACACCTTC.

The chain carries TRBV7-9 and TRBJ2-7; D could derive from TRBD1 or TRBD2 (5 bases each). The CDR3 is 15 amino acids. Germline V gives CDR1 SEHNR, CDR2 FQNEAQ (reference sequence). Trimming took off 4 bases at V and 3 bases at J, with 16 bases between the two ends. The CDR3 sequence is CASSSPRGGGYEQYF. The CDR3 DNA follows: TGTGCCAGCAGCTCCCCGAGGGGTGGCGGCTACGAGCAGTACTTC.

This clonotype was seen just once. This chain links TRBV20-1 with TRBJ1-1, with 8 nucleotides matching TRBD1. Germline lookup yields CDR1 DFQATT and CDR2 SNEGSKA (reference sequence). The CDR3 spans 14 residues. Losses at the gene ends were 6 bases for V and 0 bases for J; bases not matched to a gene: 6. The CDR3 DNA sequence: TGCAGTGCCACTGACAGGGGAGTGAACACTGAAGCTTTCTTT. Protein: CSATDRGVNTEAFF.

The chain recombines TRBV2 with TRBJ2-7, with no clear D. CDR3 size: 12 residues. V lost 7 bases and J lost 7, with 14 bases in between. Germline V gene data show CDR1 as SNHLY and CDR2 as FYNNEI. CDR3 in amino acids: CASTARGREQYF. CDR3 coding DNA: TGTGCCAGCACCGCACGTGGAAGAGAGCAGTACTTC.

This clonotype was found many times. The rearrangement joins TRBV12-3 or TRBV12-4 to TRBJ2-1; D gene unclear. There are 12 residues in the CDR3. V dropped 3 bases and J dropped 8 bases, with 8 bases sitting between them. CDR3 region: CASSFTLDEQFF. The CDR3 DNA follows: TGTGCCAGCAGTTTTACCCTAGATGAGCAGTTCTTC.

The V call is TRBV2, the J call TRBJ1-1; unclear D gene. Per germline, CDR1 SNHLY and CDR2 FYNNEI. CDR3 length equals 11 residues. Trimming took off 10 bases at V and 0 bases at J, with 6 bases between the two ends. CDR3 in amino acids: CATSLNTEAFF. The CDR3, as DNA: TGTGCCACCTCACTGAACACTGAAGCTTTCTTT.

This clonotype has just a few counts. The chain links TRBV20-1 to TRBJ2-1; D perhaps matches TRBD2 (6 bases). This CDR3 spans 12 amino acids. In germline, CDR1 is DFQATT, CDR2 SNEGSKA (reference sequence). Trimming took 6 bases from V and 7 from J, leaving 13 bases between them. The CDR3 protein is CSAETSRNEQFF. CDR3 sequence (DNA): TGCAGTGCGGAAACTAGCAGAAATGAGCAGTTCTTC.

This clonotype was counted between two and nine times. This chain uses TRBV15 with TRBJ1-6, with unresolved D. CDR1 is LNHNV and CDR2 is YYDKDF in the germline V gene (reference sequence). The CDR3 is made up of 15 amino acids. V was trimmed by 0 bases and J by 10 bases, leaving 13 bases between them. The CDR3 spells CATSRDLAESSPLHF. DNA of the CDR3: TGTGCCACCAGCAGAGATCTTGCGGAGAGCTCACCCCTCCACTTT.

The V gene is TRBV12-3 or TRBV12-4, the J gene TRBJ1-4; TRBD1 might be the D (6 bases). Trimming cost V 4 bases and J 4 bases, with 13 bases left between them. The CDR3 has 15 residues. In DNA, the CDR3 is TGTGCCAGCAGTTCAAGGGGGGGGCTTAATGAAAAACTGTTTTTT. Its translation: CASSSRGGLNEKLFF.

This clonotype was seen repeatedly, ten times or more. The genes are TRBV28 and TRBJ2-5; 8 bases are a match to TRBD1. V gave up 6 bases and J gave up 5 bases; unmatched junction bases: 11. Germline V lookup: CDR1 MDHEN, CDR2 SYDVKM. CDR3 length equals 15 residues. The CDR3 bases are TGTGCCAGCAGACGCCGGGACAGGACTCGGGAGACCCAGTACTTC. Its protein is CASRRRDRTRETQYF.

In this sample, this clonotype turned up a few times. DNA of the CDR3: TGTGCCGGCTTATCGGGCAACACTGAAGCTTTCTTT. Translated, it gives CAGLSGNTEAFF. The V call is TRBV7-9, the J call TRBJ1-1, with no clear D. Germline CDR1 is SEHNR and CDR2 is FQNEAQ (reference sequence). The V end lost 11 bases, the J end lost 2 bases, and 12 bases lay between the germline ends. CDR3 size: 12 residues.

The CDR3 protein is CASSYSRTSGGDTQYF. The CDR3 DNA reads as TGTGCCAGCAGTTACTCCAGGACTAGCGGGGGAGATACGCAGTATTTT. This chain connects TRBV6-5 to TRBJ2-3, with TRBD2 matching 13 bases. The germline CDR1 and CDR2 sequences are MNHEY and SVGAGI. CDR3 length: 16 residues. J gave up 5 bases and V 0 bases, and 2 bases lay outside the gene matches.

This clonotype was detected many times. The CDR3 region is CASSQDEGLVYNEQFF. The CDR3 DNA reads TGCGCCAGCAGCCAAGATGAGGGCCTGGTCTACAATGAGCAGTTCTTC. The chain employs TRBV4-3 and TRBJ2-1; possibly TRBD2 for D (5 bases). Trimming took off 0 bases at V and 3 bases at J, with 12 bases between the two ends. Germline V gene lookup returns CDR1 LGHNA and CDR2 YSLEER. The CDR3 consists of 16 residues.

On this clonotype: A junction boundary mismatches the germline segment, possibly from a read error. This sequence joins TRBV7-7 and TRBJ2-5, with a tentative D call TRBD1 (5 bases). Germline V gives CDR1 SSHAT, CDR2 FNYEAQ (reference sequence). This CDR3 is built from 16 residues. Here the CDR3 reads CASSLGTAGKQETQYF. The CDR3 coding sequence is TGTGCTAGCAGCTTAGGTACGGCAGGGAAACAAGAGACCCAGTACTTC.

Many counts were recorded for this clonotype. V gene TRBV7-8 combines with J gene TRBJ1-5, with D perhaps matching TRBD1 (6 bases). Germline CDR1 reads SGHVS; CDR2 reads FQNEAQ. The CDR3 is made up of 14 amino acids. Trimming pared 1 base from V and 7 bases from J, leaving 11 bases between. The CDR3 DNA is TGTGCCAGCAGCTTAGGAGGGGGTGGCCAGCCCCAGCATTTT. The encoded protein is CASSLGGGGQPQHF.

The sample holds a few counts of this clonotype. The V and J genes are TRBV20-1 and TRBJ1-1; D unresolved. The CDR3 consists of 10 residues. Trimming pared 6 bases from V and 7 bases from J, leaving 9 bases between. The germline V gene has CDR1 DFQATT and CDR2 SNEGSKA (reference sequence). DNA of the CDR3: TGCAGTGCGTGGACTGTTGAAGCTTTCTTT. It yields the protein CSAWTVEAFF.

This chain joins TRBV9 and TRBJ1-6; D is undetermined. In germline, CDR1 is SGDLS, CDR2 YYNGEE. The ends were cut back, 7 bases at V and 8 bases at J, with 10 bases in the middle. The CDR3 covers 12 residues. The CDR3 loop is CASSDGYSPLHF. Here the CDR3 DNA reads TGTGCCAGCTCGGACGGTTATTCACCCCTCCACTTT.